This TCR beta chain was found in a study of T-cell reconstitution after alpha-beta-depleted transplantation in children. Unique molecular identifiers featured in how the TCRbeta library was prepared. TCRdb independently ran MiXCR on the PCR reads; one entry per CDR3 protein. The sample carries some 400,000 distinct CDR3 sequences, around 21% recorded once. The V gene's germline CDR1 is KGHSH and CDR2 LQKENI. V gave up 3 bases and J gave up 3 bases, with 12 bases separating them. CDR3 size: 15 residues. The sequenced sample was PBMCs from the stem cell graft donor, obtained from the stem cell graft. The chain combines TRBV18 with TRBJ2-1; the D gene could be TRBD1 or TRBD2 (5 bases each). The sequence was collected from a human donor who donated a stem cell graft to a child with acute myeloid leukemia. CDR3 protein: CASSPKGSYYNEQFF. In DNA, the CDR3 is TGTGCCAGCTCACCGAAGGGGAGTTACTACAATGAGCAGTTCTTC.